These 5 T cell receptor beta chains share one sample of origin, sequenced in a study of blood T cell repertoires in COVID-19 (dated by TCRdb to the early 2020s). The receptor library was made with the immunoSEQ multiplex PCR assay. Sourced from immuneACCESS, this table was stored by TCRdb with only in-frame sequences that have V and J called. A share of the clones is absent; for the studies checked, an unresolved V gene accounts for under half, and the remainder has no known explanation. The sample records 150,000 to 200,000 clones, around 73% of which are singletons. 15% to 20% of the sample goes to the ten largest clones. Material: PBMCs or T cells enriched from blood (not recorded which). The source is a woman between 50 and 59 years old who had recovered from COVID-19.

This chain uses TRBV30 with TRBJ1-3; TRBD1 matches 11 bases. The CDR3 is 19 amino acids. The V gene's germline CDR1 is GTSNPN and CDR2 SVGIG (reference sequence). V lost 3 bases, J lost 4 bases, and 17 bases stayed unmatched. In nucleotides, the CDR3 is TGTGCCTGGAGGGTGCAGATCTCCGGGACAGGGGGTTCAGGAAACACCATATATTTT. Protein: CAWRVQISGTGGSGNTIYF. Full variable domain (missing parts from reference TRBV30 and TRBJ1-3): SQTIHQWPATLVQPVGSPLSLECTVEGTSNPNLYWYRQAAGRGLQLLFYSVGIGQISSEVPQNLSASRPQDRQFILSSKKLLLSDSGFYLCAWRVQISGTGGSGNTIYFGEGSWLTVV.

The table lists this clone with a few counts. DNA for the CDR3: TGCGCCAGCAGCCCCACCGGGGGAGCCCTCCAAGAGACCCAGTACTTC. It yields the protein CASSPTGGALQETQYF. The V gene is TRBV5-1, the J gene TRBJ2-5, with a weak D call TRBD2 (6 bases). The germline V gene encodes CDR1 SGHRS and CDR2 YFSETQ. This CDR3 has 16 amino acids. Trimming took off 4 bases at V and 1 base at J, with 17 bases between the two ends.

The sample holds one count of this clone. The genes are TRBV28 and TRBJ1-2, with D tentatively TRBD1 (5 bases). The CDR3 is 13 residues long. The V and J ends lost 3 bases and 4 bases respectively, with 9 bases between them. Germline V CDR1 and CDR2: MDHEN, SYDVKM. The CDR3 reads CASSLGGPYGYTF. CDR3 bases: TGTGCCAGCAGTTTGGGGGGTCCCTATGGCTACACCTTC.

The genes are TRBV7-9 and TRBJ1-1; D gene unclear. V was cut by 4 bases and J by 10 bases, with 16 bases left in between. CDR3 length: 13 residues. Germline values: CDR1 SEHNR, CDR2 FQNEAQ (reference sequence). CDR3: CASSSEGRSGAFF. As DNA, the CDR3 is TGTGCCAGCAGCTCCGAGGGCAGGTCCGGAGCTTTCTTT.

The chain is built from TRBV7-2 and TRBJ2-1, with TRBD2 matching over 7 bases. The V and J ends lost 0 bases and 6 bases, in that order; junction bases with no gene match: 5. The CDR3 runs 15 residues. CDR1 is SGHTA, CDR2 FQGNSA, per germline. CDR3 coding DNA: TGTGCCAGCAGCTTAGCGACGACTAGCCGCAATGAGCAGTTCTTC. Protein product: CASSLATTSRNEQFF.